Here is one TCR beta chain with its context. Its antigen is not known. The data were taken from a study of cytomegalovirus exposure and HLA in healthy donors. The method was immunoSEQ multiplex PCR; TCRdb's version includes in-frame clones alone and lacks a portion of them. The sample holds roughly 100,000 clones; about 95% are singletons and the top ten take 0.89%. CDR3 length: 18 residues. The germline V gene has CDR1 MGHDK and CDR2 SYGVNS. The trim removed 1 base at V and 3 bases at J, leaving 10 bases unmatched. Study results and caveats: Rarity marked most TCR sequences, yet some public TCRs occurred in many donors. Altogether, about 160 TCR beta chains were recorded as cytomegalovirus-associated. In vitro data verified three CMV-associated chains as specific for CMV antigens.

The chain joins TRBV25-1 to TRBJ2-7; TRBD1 aligns across 12 bases. This TCR derives from a woman younger than 35 in good health and CMV-seronegative. Sequenced sample: PBMCs. CDR3 nucleotides: TGTGCCAGCAGTGAATTTGGGCCGGGACAGGGGGCTGACTACGAGCAGTACTTC. Encoded protein: CASSEFGPGQGADYEQYF.